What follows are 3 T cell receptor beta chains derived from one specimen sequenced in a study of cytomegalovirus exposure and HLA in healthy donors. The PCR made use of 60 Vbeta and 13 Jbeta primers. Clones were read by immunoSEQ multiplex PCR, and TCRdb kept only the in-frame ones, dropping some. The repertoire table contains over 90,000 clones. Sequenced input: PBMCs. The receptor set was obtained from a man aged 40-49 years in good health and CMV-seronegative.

CDR3 in amino acids: CASSPQGVIGTEAFF. The CDR3, as DNA: TGTGCCAGCAGCCCGCAAGGGGTGATCGGCACTGAAGCTTTCTTT. This chain links TRBV7-9 with TRBJ1-1, with a weak D call TRBD1 (5 bases). The germline CDR1 and CDR2 sequences are SEHNR and FQNEAQ (reference sequence). This CDR3 contains 15 residues. Trimming took 5 bases from V and 4 from J, leaving 17 bases between them.

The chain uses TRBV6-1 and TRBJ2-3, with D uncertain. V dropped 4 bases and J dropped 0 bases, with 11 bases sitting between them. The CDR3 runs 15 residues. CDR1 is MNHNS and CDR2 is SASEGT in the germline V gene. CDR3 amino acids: CASSARDPSTDTQYF. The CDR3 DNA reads TGTGCCAGCAGTGCGAGAGATCCTAGCACAGATACGCAGTATTTT.

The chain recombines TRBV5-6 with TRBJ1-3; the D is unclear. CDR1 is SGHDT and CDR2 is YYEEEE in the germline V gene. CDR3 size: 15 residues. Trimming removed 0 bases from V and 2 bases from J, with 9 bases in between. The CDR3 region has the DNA TGTGCCAGCAGCTTGGCCTTCGGGGCTGGAAACACCATATATTTT. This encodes CASSLAFGAGNTIYF.